These 12 T cell receptor beta chains originate from one sample sequenced in a study of EBV T-cell therapy then PD-1 blockade in nasopharyngeal carcinoma. The method was immunoSEQ multiplex PCR; TCRdb's version includes in-frame clones alone and lacks a portion of them. The table has about 23,000 clones, approximately 84% seen once. What these receptors recognize is not known. Treatment here: AdE1-LMPpoly-expanded autologous EBV-specific T-cell therapy followed by anti-PD-1 nivolumab. The sample in question was CD8+ T cells from blood, obtained at roughly day 67 from a patient whose treatment included autologous EBV-specific T cells and nivolumab. The receptor set was obtained from a man aged 40-55 years with nasopharyngeal carcinoma.

The chain employs TRBV24-1 and TRBJ1-2; D is unclear. CDR3 length: 15 amino acids. Germline V CDR1 and CDR2: KGHDR, SFDVKD. Between the trimmed V and J ends, which lost 12 bases and 4 bases, there was a span of 23 bases. The CDR3 nucleotides read TGTGCCGTCGATGCCGGCCCCGGGGAGAGCTATGGCTACACCTTC. Translated, it gives CAVDAGPGESYGYTF.

The chain is built from TRBV12-3 or TRBV12-4 and TRBJ2-7, with 7 positions matching TRBD2. There are 13 residues in the CDR3. The V segment lost 3 bases and the J segment 5 bases; nucleotides outside the gene matches: 4. CDR3 loop: CASSFYGGDEQYF. In DNA, the CDR3 is TGTGCCAGCAGTTTTTATGGGGGGGACGAGCAGTACTTC.

The V and J genes are TRBV15 and TRBJ1-3; D is undetermined. Germline CDR1 is LNHNV and CDR2 is YYDKDF (reference sequence). This CDR3 is built from 15 residues. V was clipped by 0 bases and J by 4 bases, with 10 bases between them. CDR3 nucleotides: TGTGCCACCAGCAGAGATCTGATGTCGGGAAACACCATATATTTT. It specifies CATSRDLMSGNTIYF.

The J gene is TRBJ1-6, the V gene TRBV6-6; D not certain. This CDR3 is 16 amino acids long. Germline CDR1 is MNHNY and CDR2 is SVGAGI (reference sequence). Trimming pared 6 bases from V and 10 bases from J, leaving 22 bases between. DNA for the CDR3: TGTGCCAGCAGCACCCTACGTGCGGGAGGCTGGTCACCCCTCCACTTT. Its translation is CASSTLRAGGWSPLHF.

The chain recombines TRBV6-5 with TRBJ2-2, with 8 bases that match TRBD2. Trimming at V came to 3 bases and at J to 2 bases, leaving 5 bases not matched to a gene. Germline CDR1 MNHEY, CDR2 SVGAGI. This CDR3 is 16 amino acids long. This CDR3 reads CASSYWAGGNTGELFF. The CDR3 DNA reads TGTGCCAGCAGTTATTGGGCGGGGGGCAACACCGGGGAGCTGTTTTTT.

This chain joins TRBV6-2 or TRBV6-3 and TRBJ2-7, with TRBD2 as a possible D gene (6 bases). Germline V gives CDR1 MNHEY, CDR2 SVGEGT. Between the trimmed V and J ends, which lost 2 bases and 2 bases, there was a span of 13 bases. The CDR3 is made up of 15 amino acids. The CDR3 DNA reads TGTGCCAGCAGTTACCCCAGGAGGGCTACCTACGAGCAGTACTTC. It specifies CASSYPRRATYEQYF.

For the CDR3, the DNA is TGTGCCAGCAGCTTAATGGGACCCAGCTCTGGGGCCAACGTCCTGACTTTC. Encoded protein: CASSLMGPSSGANVLTF. The chain links TRBV7-3 to TRBJ2-6; D assignment may be TRBD1 or TRBD2 (5 bases each). The V gene's germline CDR1 is SGHTA and CDR2 FQGTGA. The V end lost 1 base, the J end lost 0 bases, and 10 bases lay between the germline ends. CDR3 length equals 17 residues.

J is TRBJ1-3 and V is TRBV9; D gene uncertain. CDR1 and CDR2 (germline): SGDLS, YYNGEE. The V gene lost 5 bases and the J gene lost 3 bases, with 3 bases spanning the gap. The CDR3 has 11 amino acids. The chain's CDR3 is CASRGGNTIYF. CDR3 sequence (DNA): TGTGCCAGCAGGGGTGGAAACACCATATATTTT.

The chain has TRBV9 and TRBJ1-3; D gene ambiguous. In germline, CDR1 is SGDLS, CDR2 YYNGEE. This CDR3 comprises 15 residues. Trimming removed 4 bases at V and 0 bases at J, with 11 bases between. CDR3 loop: CASSPTDYSGNTIYF. CDR3 nucleotide sequence: TGTGCCAGCAGCCCGACGGATTACTCTGGAAACACCATATATTTT. Full variable domain (outside the CDR3, taken from reference TRBV9 and TRBJ1-3): DSGVTQTPKHLITATGQRVTLRCSPRSGDLSVYWYQQSLDQGLQFLIQYYNGEERAKGNILERFSAQQFPDLHSELNLSSLELGDSALYFCASSPTDYSGNTIYFGEGSWLTVV.

The chain employs TRBV5-1 and TRBJ1-2; D may be TRBD1 (5 bases). Germline CDR1 reads SGHRS; CDR2 reads YFSETQ. The CDR3 consists of 16 residues. V was cut by 6 bases and J by 3 bases, with 21 bases left in between. CDR3 loop: CASKTGTLVPYYGYTF. The CDR3 coding sequence is TGCGCCAGCAAGACCGGGACCCTAGTCCCCTACTATGGCTACACCTTC.

This chain's CDR3 is CASRRTGESPLHF. The CDR3 nucleotides are TGTGCCAGCAGGCGGACAGGGGAGTCACCCCTCCACTTT. V and J are TRBV13 and TRBJ1-6, with TRBD1 identical over 9 bases. J gave up 10 bases and V 6 bases, and 4 bases lay outside the gene matches. CDR3 length: 13 residues. Germline V gene sequence: CDR1 PRHDT, CDR2 FYEKMQ (reference sequence).

CDR3 residues: CASSQATGGSYNEQFF. The CDR3 DNA reads TGCGCCAGCAGCCAAGCCACGGGTGGCTCCTACAATGAGCAGTTCTTC. This chain links TRBV4-3 with TRBJ2-1; D is unclear. The V end lost 1 base, the J end lost 0 bases, and 10 bases lay between the germline ends. In germline, CDR1 is LGHNA, CDR2 YSLEER. The CDR3 extends over 16 amino acids.